The next 23 T cell receptor beta chains were all read from a single sample in a study of shared clonotypes between healthy human individuals. Generated by immunoSEQ multiplex PCR, the TCRdb table keeps only in-frame clones and is missing some. Of millions of clones in the sample, 85% to 95% were seen once. What was sequenced was naive CD4+ T cells sorted from blood. The subset here: CD45RA+ positively selected. Receptor source: a man aged 18 to 30 in good health.

The chain combines TRBV2 with TRBJ1-1; D ambiguous. Looked up from germline, CDR1 is SNHLY and CDR2 is FYNNEI. V gave up 6 bases and J gave up 1 base, with 6 bases separating them. The CDR3 is 12 amino acids. CDR3 amino acids: CASRNPNTEAFF. The DNA of the CDR3 is TGTGCCAGCAGGAACCCGAACACTGAAGCTTTCTTT.

The chain uses TRBV5-4 and TRBJ2-5; either TRBD1 or TRBD2 may fit D (5 bases each). The germline V gene has CDR1 SGHNT and CDR2 YYREEE (reference sequence). The CDR3 has 14 amino acids. The V gene lost 4 bases and the J gene lost 5 bases, with 15 bases spanning the gap. CDR3 sequence: CASSPRGPSETQYF. Here the CDR3 DNA reads TGTGCCAGCAGCCCTCGGGGCCCTTCGGAGACCCAGTACTTC.

The sample holds one count of this clone. The chain combines TRBV9 with TRBJ2-6, with a tentative D call TRBD2 (7 bases). Germline CDR1 SGDLS, CDR2 YYNGEE. The CDR3 extends over 18 amino acids. The V and J ends lost 0 bases and 2 bases respectively, with 15 bases between them. DNA of the CDR3: TGTGCCAGCAGCGTAGCTGGGGGGGCAATCCCTGGGGCCAACGTCCTGACTTTC. Protein sequence: CASSVAGGAIPGANVLTF.

The V call is TRBV5-6, the J call TRBJ2-3; 9 bases are shared with TRBD1. The CDR3 loop spans 15 amino acids. Germline V CDR1 and CDR2: SGHDT, YYEEEE. The V segment lost 4 bases and the J segment 2 bases; nucleotides outside the gene matches: 5. CDR3 coding DNA: TGTGCCAGCAGCCCGGGACAGGGATCCACAGATACGCAGTATTTT. Protein product: CASSPGQGSTDTQYF. Variable domain in full (rest from reference TRBV5-6 and TRBJ2-3): DAGVTQSPTHLIKTRGQQVTLRCSPKSGHDTVSWYQQALGQGPQFIFQYYEEEERQRGNFPDRFSGHQFPNYSSELNVNALLLGDSALYLCASSPGQGSTDTQYFGPGTRLTVL.

This chain links TRBV6-5 with TRBJ1-1, with D possibly being TRBD1 (6 bases). Between the trimmed V and J ends, which lost 0 bases and 7 bases, there was a span of 18 bases. Germline assignment: CDR1 MNHEY and CDR2 SVGAGI. The CDR3 is made up of 16 amino acids. This chain's CDR3 is CASSYSIWGRRVEAFF. The CDR3 DNA follows: TGTGCCAGCAGTTACTCGATTTGGGGGCGCAGGGTTGAAGCTTTCTTT.

This chain joins TRBV7-9 and TRBJ2-1; 15 bases match TRBD2. The germline CDR1 and CDR2 sequences are SEHNR and FQNEAQ (reference sequence). The V and J ends lost 4 bases and 6 bases, in that order; junction bases with no gene match: 10. The CDR3 is 18 amino acids. CDR3: CASSSTGRTSGRANEQFF. The CDR3 DNA sequence: TGTGCCAGCAGCTCCACCGGGCGGACTAGCGGGAGGGCCAATGAGCAGTTCTTC.

The chain links TRBV6-1 to TRBJ2-7; 9 nucleotides align to TRBD1. Germline lookup yields CDR1 MNHNS and CDR2 SASEGT. Trimming took 8 bases from V and 4 from J; bases not matched to a gene: 6. CDR3 length equals 13 residues. The CDR3, as DNA: TGTGCCAGCCATCGGGGACAGGGTTACGAGCAGTACTTC. Translating it yields CASHRGQGYEQYF.

The chain joins TRBV7-2 to TRBJ1-3; TRBD1 aligns across 10 bases. Trimming removed 2 bases from V and 2 bases from J; junction bases left unmatched: 9. This CDR3 has 18 residues. Germline V gene lookup returns CDR1 SGHTA and CDR2 FQGNSA. This CDR3 reads CASSLTGSGQGTGNTIYF. The CDR3 DNA is TGTGCCAGCAGCTTAACGGGATCGGGACAGGGGACTGGAAACACCATATATTTT.

The V call is TRBV14, the J call TRBJ1-2; D perhaps matches TRBD1 (6 bases). This CDR3 region has 18 residues. Per germline, CDR1 SGHDN and CDR2 FVKESK. V shed 3 bases and J shed 11 bases, with 31 bases lying between them. In DNA, the CDR3 is TGTGCCAGCAGCCATACTCAGGGGCAGGGTGGGGGTATAAGGCTGTACACCTTC. The encoded protein is CASSHTQGQGGGIRLYTF.

Only one count was recorded for this clone. V is TRBV4-1 and J is TRBJ2-2, with 8 bases that match TRBD1. V lost 0 bases to trimming and J lost 6 bases; unmatched junction nucleotides: 9. The CDR3 contains 17 residues. Germline V lookup: CDR1 MGHRA, CDR2 YSYEKL. The CDR3 nucleotides read TGCGCCAGCAGCCAAGATCGCCGGACAGGGTATCCCGGGGAGCTGTTTTTT. This gives the protein CASSQDRRTGYPGELFF.

The gene calls are TRBV5-1 and TRBJ2-2, with D maybe TRBD1 (6 bases). The V end was cut by 3 bases, the J end by 1 base, with 10 bases between. The germline gives CDR1 SGHRS, CDR2 YFSETQ. CDR3 length: 15 amino acids. The CDR3 here is CASSWDNLNTGELFF. As DNA, the CDR3 is TGCGCCAGCAGCTGGGACAACTTGAACACCGGGGAGCTGTTTTTT.

On this clone: In the same sample, other DNA sequences code for this CDR3. The J gene is TRBJ2-6, the V gene TRBV12-5; D gene unclear. The CDR3 is 14 amino acids. From germline, CDR1 is LGHNT and CDR2 FRNRAP. Trimming left V 5 bases short and J 1 base short, with 6 bases between. The CDR3 spells CASGLGSGANVLTF. The CDR3 nucleotides read TGTGCTAGTGGTCTTGGATCTGGGGCCAACGTCCTGACTTTC.

As concerns this clone: The sample contains more than one DNA sequence encoding this CDR3. This chain joins TRBV5-1 and TRBJ2-1; TRBD2 aligns across 10 bases. J gave up 0 bases and V 4 bases, and 1 base lay outside the gene matches. The CDR3 sequence is 15 residues long. Germline V gene sequence: CDR1 SGHRS, CDR2 YFSETQ. CDR3 loop: CASSLAGDSYNEQFF. CDR3 coding DNA: TGCGCCAGCAGCCTAGCGGGAGACTCCTACAATGAGCAGTTCTTC.

This clone was found once. This chain uses TRBV11-2 with TRBJ1-1, with D perhaps matching TRBD1 (6 bases). Trimming left V 1 base short and J 3 bases short, with 15 bases between. Germline V gene sequence: CDR1 SGHAT, CDR2 FQNNGV. The CDR3 covers 16 residues. CDR3 nucleotide sequence: TGTGCCAGCAGCTTAGGATCTTGGGGGGCGGACACTGAAGCTTTCTTT. This codes for CASSLGSWGADTEAFF.

The V call is TRBV6-1, the J call TRBJ1-5, with no clear D. Germline-derived CDR1 and CDR2 are MNHNS and SASEGT. V lost 4 bases, J lost 3 bases, and 10 bases lay in between. The CDR3 consists of 14 residues. The DNA of the CDR3 is TGTGCCAGCAGTGTTGCTTCAACCAATCAGCCCCAGCATTTT. Its protein product is CASSVASTNQPQHF.

The J gene is TRBJ2-7, the V gene TRBV5-1, with 11 bases aligning to TRBD1. From germline, CDR1 is SGHRS and CDR2 YFSETQ. This CDR3 spans 15 amino acids. V lost 3 bases to trimming and J lost 5 bases; unmatched junction nucleotides: 7. The CDR3 DNA follows: TGCGCCAGCAGCTCATGGGACAGGGGGGCCAACGAGCAGTACTTC. Translating it yields CASSSWDRGANEQYF.

Details on this clone: Distinct nucleotide sequences in the sample also encode this CDR3. This chain links TRBV9 with TRBJ2-2, with D uncertain. The CDR3 is made up of 16 amino acids. V was pared by 0 bases and J by 2 bases, with 11 bases between. CDR1 SGDLS and CDR2 YYNGEE come from the germline V gene. CDR3: CASSVGAGVNTGELFF. The CDR3 DNA reads TGTGCCAGCAGCGTAGGTGCTGGGGTCAACACCGGGGAGCTGTTTTTT.

The chain joins TRBV20-1 to TRBJ1-1; D is unresolved. CDR1 and CDR2 (germline): DFQATT, SNEGSKA (reference sequence). Trimming shortened V by 7 bases and J by 5 bases, and 11 bases separated the two germline ends. This CDR3 region has 11 residues. As DNA, the CDR3 is TGCAGTGGCGCGGGTGAAACTGAAGCTTTCTTT. Its translation: CSGAGETEAFF.

V is TRBV29-1 and J is TRBJ2-3; 8 bases are shared with TRBD2. CDR3 length equals 14 residues. The J segment lost 6 bases and the V segment lost 7 bases, leaving 12 bases of the junction unmatched. Germline assignment: CDR1 SQVTM and CDR2 ANQGSEA. CDR3 sequence reads: CSGSAGGTRDTQYF. The DNA for the CDR3 is TGCAGCGGGTCGGCGGGGGGTACCCGTGATACGCAGTATTTT.

This chain connects TRBV7-9 to TRBJ2-6, with TRBD1 matching 12 bases. The CDR3 has 17 residues. The V gene's germline CDR1 is SEHNR and CDR2 FQNEAQ (reference sequence). J lost 2 bases, V lost 6 bases, and 5 bases had no gene match. CDR3 sequence (DNA): TGTGCCAGCAGGGACGGGACAGGGGGCGCTGGGGCCAACGTCCTGACTTTC. Translated: CASRDGTGGAGANVLTF. Based on the CDR3 plus reference TRBV7-9 and TRBJ2-6, the full variable domain is DTGVSQNPRHKITKRGQNVTFRCDPISEHNRLYWYRQTLGQGPEFLTYFQNEAQLEKSRLLSDRFSAERPKGSFSTLEIQRTEQGDSAMYLCASRDGTGGAGANVLTFGAGSRLTVL.

This clone was seen only a few times. The chain has TRBV29-1 and TRBJ1-1; 9 bases line up with TRBD1. Germline assignment: CDR1 SQVTM and CDR2 ANQGSEA. The CDR3 is 15 amino acids. V was clipped by 2 bases and J by 0 bases; unmatched bases: 4. CDR3 amino acids: CSVEPRTGVNTEAFF. The CDR3 DNA reads TGCAGCGTTGAACCTAGGACAGGGGTGAACACTGAAGCTTTCTTT. Full variable domain (outside the CDR3, taken from reference TRBV29-1 and TRBJ1-1): SAVISQKPSRDICQRGTSLTIQCQVDSQVTMMFWYRQQPGQSLTLIATANQGSEATYESGFVIDKFPISRPNLTFSTLTVSNMSPEDSSIYLCSVEPRTGVNTEAFFGQGTRLTVV.

The chain couples TRBV6-1 to TRBJ1-1; a possible D gene is TRBD1 (6 bases). Trimming shortened V by 8 bases and J by 7 bases, and 17 bases separated the two germline ends. The CDR3 contains 13 residues. Looked up from germline, CDR1 is MNHNS and CDR2 is SASEGT. The CDR3 sequence is CASGRDNAFEAFF. The DNA for the CDR3 is TGTGCCAGCGGCCGGGACAACGCATTTGAAGCTTTCTTT.

The rearrangement joins TRBV23-1 to TRBJ2-5, with 11 bases matching TRBD1. TRBV23-1 carries the ORF label, with uncertain function. The CDR3 is 16 amino acids. The V and J ends lost 4 bases and 4 bases, in that order; junction bases with no gene match: 8. CDR3 in DNA: TGCGCCAGCAGTCCCCTCGGACAGGGGGCGGGAGAGACCCAGTACTTC. Amino acid sequence: CASSPLGQGAGETQYF.